This T cell receptor (beta chain) was sequenced during a study of neurological immune-mediated disorders. Study-wide results and caveats: The authors found no clinical or MRI feature associated with the multiple sclerosis repertoire cluster. Private repertoires in all groups were suggested by the absence of shared CDR3 amino acid sequences among expanded clones across subjects.

TCRdb passed the 5' RACE reads through MiXCR, listing each CDR3 protein once. The profile shows 65,000 to 70,000 distinct CDR3 sequences, approximately 4.2% of them singletons. The CDR3 runs to 15 residues. Germline lookup yields CDR1 DFQATT and CDR2 SNEGSKA (reference sequence). The J segment lost 2 bases and the V segment lost 3 bases, leaving 7 bases of the junction unmatched. With respect to this clonotype: Its antigen is not known.

The unsorted libraries originated from 2 million PBMCs kept at -80 C. The chain couples TRBV20-1 to TRBJ2-3; TRBD2 agrees at 8 bases. This TCR came from a man over 45 with multiple sclerosis. The sequenced sample consisted of PBMCs. The CDR3, as DNA: TGCAGTGCTAGGAAACCGGGACTAGTCACAGATACGCAGTATTTT. It specifies CSARKPGLVTDTQYF.